The source of this T cell receptor (beta chain) is a study of blood T cell repertoires in COVID-19. Study overall: Samples came from the United States, Italy and Spain, spanning acute and convalescent COVID-19.

The protocol was immunoSEQ multiplex PCR, while the TCRdb copy is restricted to in-frame clones and leaves out a portion. The sample contains around 250,000 clones, approximately 81% of which appear only once. The CDR3 length is 15 residues. After removal of 4 bases from V and 3 bases from J, the junction contained 7 bases not matched to a gene. Germline lookup yields CDR1 SGHDT and CDR2 YYEEEE. The sequence was obtained from a woman aged 18-29 years with acute or convalescent COVID-19. V and J are TRBV5-6 and TRBJ2-7; 10 bases line up with TRBD2. The material sequenced was peripheral blood. CDR3 region: CASSNSGRIHYEQYF. The CDR3 DNA follows: TGTGCCAGCAGCAATAGCGGGAGGATTCACTACGAGCAGTACTTC. Variable domain in full (rest from reference TRBV5-6 and TRBJ2-7): DAGVTQSPTHLIKTRGQQVTLRCSPKSGHDTVSWYQQALGQGPQFIFQYYEEEERQRGNFPDRFSGHQFPNYSSELNVNALLLGDSALYLCASSNSGRIHYEQYFGPGTRLTVT.